This passage covers 11 T cell receptor beta chains from one sample sequenced in a study of shared clonotypes between healthy human individuals (dated by TCRdb to 2018 to 2020). Receptors were amplified or captured by the immunoSEQ multiplex PCR assay. Not all clones reach the TCRdb copy of this immuneACCESS table, which keeps in-frame sequences only. Checked studies attribute under half of the gap to unresolved V genes and leave the rest unexplained. The sample yields about 2 million clones; over 85% were counted once. The biggest ten clones account for less than 1.5% of the sample. For the CD8 naive samples, CD45RO-negative cells were positively selected for CCR7, yielding a CD45RA+CCR7+ population from which TemRA cells were excluded. The sample was naive CD8+ T cells sorted from blood. In the paper's terms, the cell subset or site label means: CD45RA+CCR7+. The source of these receptors is a man between 18 and 29 years old in good health.

CDR3 DNA sequence: TGTGCCAGCAGTGAACTCCGGACTAGCGGGGTCTTCACAGATACGCAGTATTTT. Residues: CASSELRTSGVFTDTQYF. The chain has TRBV6-1 and TRBJ2-3; TRBD2 matches at 12 bases. The CDR3 has 18 residues. The germline V gene has CDR1 MNHNS and CDR2 SASEGT. The V segment lost 2 bases and the J segment 2 bases; nucleotides outside the gene matches: 8.

The chain links TRBV4-1 to TRBJ2-4; perhaps D is TRBD1 or TRBD2 (5 bases each). The CDR3 covers 15 residues. Trimming removed 1 base at V and 3 bases at J, with 10 bases between. Germline CDR1 and CDR2: MGHRA and YSYEKL. CDR3 DNA: TGCGCCAGCAGCCAAGTCCCAGGGAGCAAAAACATTCAGTACTTC. Translation: CASSQVPGSKNIQYF.

Note on this clone: At the DNA level, this CDR3 is encoded by other sequences in the same sample as well. The chain links TRBV5-6 to TRBJ1-5; TRBD1 agrees at 7 bases. Germline V gene lookup returns CDR1 SGHDT and CDR2 YYEEEE. This CDR3 contains 15 residues. V lost 3 bases, J lost 0 bases, and 3 bases stayed unmatched. CDR3 coding DNA: TGTGCCAGCAGCTACGGGACAGTTAGCAATCAGCCCCAGCATTTT. Translation gives CASSYGTVSNQPQHF.

The chain links TRBV5-1 to TRBJ2-5; 8 bases fit TRBD2. This CDR3 is built from 16 residues. V was pared by 4 bases and J by 4 bases, with 12 bases of the junction left unmatched. Germline lookup yields CDR1 SGHRS and CDR2 YFSETQ. The CDR3 DNA reads as TGCGCCAGCAGCACAGGACTAGCTGGGGCCGGAGAGACCCAGTACTTC. It encodes CASSTGLAGAGETQYF.

Note on this clone: The same CDR3 is also encoded by other DNA sequences in this sample. This sequence joins TRBV5-6 and TRBJ2-7; 10 positions agree with TRBD1. The CDR3 has 15 residues. Trimming removed 2 bases from V and 2 bases from J; junction bases left unmatched: 4. Germline V lookup: CDR1 SGHDT, CDR2 YYEEEE. The CDR3 spells CASSFGTGVPYEQYF. The CDR3 nucleotides are TGTGCCAGCAGCTTCGGGACAGGGGTCCCCTACGAGCAGTACTTC.

Of note for this clone: The same CDR3 also results from other DNA sequences found in this sample. The chain links TRBV29-1 to TRBJ2-1, with D hard to call. Germline V CDR1 and CDR2: SQVTM, ANQGSEA. This CDR3 spans 15 amino acids. Between the trimmed V and J ends, which lost 1 base and 0 bases, there was a span of 10 bases. CDR3 loop: CSVEGTSSSYNEQFF. The CDR3 DNA reads as TGCAGCGTTGAAGGGACCTCGAGCTCCTACAATGAGCAGTTCTTC.

The chain combines TRBV4-2 with TRBJ2-1; 8 bases agree with TRBD2. V lost 4 bases to trimming and J lost 2 bases; unmatched junction nucleotides: 1. In germline, CDR1 is LGHNA, CDR2 YNFKEQ. This CDR3 comprises 14 residues. The CDR3 is CASSPGGTYNEQFF. CDR3 sequence (DNA): TGTGCCAGCAGCCCGGGGGGGACCTACAATGAGCAGTTCTTC.

V is TRBV10-3 and J is TRBJ1-2; 7 bases map to TRBD1. V gave up 4 bases and J gave up 0 bases; unmatched junction bases: 5. This CDR3 has 15 amino acids. In germline, CDR1 is ENHRY, CDR2 SYGVKD. Here the CDR3 DNA reads TGTGCCATCAGTGGGCCAGGGGGTGCTAACTATGGCTACACCTTC. Its protein product is CAISGPGGANYGYTF.

The gene calls are TRBV11-2 and TRBJ2-2, with D perhaps given as TRBD1 or TRBD2 (5 bases each). The CDR3 sequence is 15 residues long. Between the trimmed V and J ends, which lost 4 bases and 1 base, there was a span of 10 bases. Germline CDR1 reads SGHAT; CDR2 reads FQNNGV. CDR3 sequence: CASSWGGLNTGELFF. For the CDR3, the DNA is TGTGCCAGCAGCTGGGGCGGGTTGAACACCGGGGAGCTGTTTTTT.

This clone was recorded once. The chain uses TRBV9 and TRBJ1-2; weak D call: TRBD1 (5 bases). V gave up 4 bases and J gave up 3 bases, with 13 bases separating them. The V gene's germline CDR1 is SGDLS and CDR2 YYNGEE. This CDR3 has 14 amino acids. CDR3 amino acids: CASSIGTEDYGYTF. The CDR3 DNA reads TGTGCCAGCAGCATCGGGACGGAGGACTATGGCTACACCTTC.

With regard to this clone: Other DNA sequences within the sample encode an identical CDR3. The chain has TRBV27 and TRBJ1-6, with a tentative D call TRBD1 (5 bases). Trimming took 6 bases from V and 7 from J, leaving 10 bases between them. Germline V gene lookup returns CDR1 MNHEY and CDR2 SMNVEV (reference sequence). This CDR3 has 13 residues. The CDR3, as DNA: TGTGCCAGCAGACCCGGGGGGAATTCACCCCTCCACTTT. Residues: CASRPGGNSPLHF.